The 10 T cell receptor beta chains in this list originate from one sample, sequenced in a study of blood T cell repertoires in COVID-19. The assay was immunoSEQ multiplex PCR, and TCRdb's table has in-frame clones only and misses some. The sample contains around 100,000 clones, under 90% of which appear only once. The sequenced sample was peripheral blood. The receptors were sampled from a human donor in a cohort sampled during active COVID-19.

CDR3 nucleotides: TGTGCCAGCAGCTCCACGGGGACAGGGTTAACCGAGCAGTACTTC. It specifies CASSSTGTGLTEQYF. V usage is TRBV7-9 and J usage is TRBJ2-7, with 9 bases aligning to TRBD1. The length of the CDR3 is 15 residues. The J segment lost 6 bases and the V segment lost 4 bases, leaving 10 bases of the junction unmatched. Per germline, CDR1 SEHNR and CDR2 FQNEAQ (reference sequence).

This clone was counted once. The chain couples TRBV12-3 or TRBV12-4 to TRBJ1-1; 10 bases agree with TRBD1. Trimming cost V 6 bases and J 7 bases; bases outside gene matches: 5. CDR3 length: 13 residues. CDR3 region: CASSGTGASEAFF. The CDR3 nucleotides read TGTGCCAGCAGCGGGACAGGGGCAAGTGAAGCTTTCTTT.

The chain links TRBV7-6 to TRBJ1-4; D possibly corresponds to TRBD1 (6 bases). From germline, CDR1 is SGHVS and CDR2 FNYEAQ. V dropped 5 bases and J dropped 8 bases, with 15 bases sitting between them. CDR3 length: 14 residues. The DNA for the CDR3 is TGTGCCAGCAGCCCTACAGGGTGGGAGGAAAAACTGTTTTTT. This codes for CASSPTGWEEKLFF.

CDR3: CASSRGQTETQYF. CDR3 DNA sequence: TGTGCCAGCAGCCGGGGACAGACAGAGACCCAGTACTTC. This chain uses TRBV7-2 with TRBJ2-5, with 7 bases matching TRBD1. V was pared by 5 bases and J by 4 bases, with 4 bases of the junction left unmatched. The CDR3 length is 13 residues. CDR1 is SGHTA, CDR2 FQGNSA, per germline.

The rearrangement links TRBV6-2 or TRBV6-3 to TRBJ2-7, with 7 bases identical to TRBD2. Germline lookup yields CDR1 MNHEY and CDR2 SVGEGT. V lost 6 bases, J lost 6 bases, and 14 bases stayed unmatched. The CDR3 is 15 amino acids. The CDR3 nucleotides are TGTGCCAGCAGACCTGCAGGACTAGTTCCTTCCGAGCAGTACTTC. Translating gives CASRPAGLVPSEQYF.

The chain recombines TRBV6-5 with TRBJ2-2; tentative D call: TRBD1 (5 bases). The V end was cut by 0 bases, the J end by 12 bases, with 8 bases between. This CDR3 comprises 12 residues. Germline lookup yields CDR1 MNHEY and CDR2 SVGAGI. DNA of the CDR3: TGTGCCAGCAGTTACTCAAAGGGGCAGCTGTTTTTT. It yields the protein CASSYSKGQLFF.

The V and J genes are TRBV11-2 and TRBJ1-1; D unclear. CDR1 and CDR2 from the germline V gene are SGHAT and FQNNGV. With 6 bases removed from V and 4 bases from J, the gap between germline ends came to 12 bases. The CDR3 consists of 13 residues. The CDR3 reads CASRWPGGTEAFF. As DNA, the CDR3 is TGTGCCAGCAGGTGGCCGGGTGGCACTGAAGCTTTCTTT.

This chain links TRBV14 with TRBJ2-7; 7 nucleotides line up with TRBD1. The CDR3 loop spans 15 amino acids. Trimming at V came to 4 bases and at J to 10 bases, leaving 16 bases not matched to a gene. Germline V gene data show CDR1 as SGHDN and CDR2 as FVKESK. The CDR3 spells CASSPRGNPGSPQYF. Here the CDR3 DNA reads TGTGCCAGCAGCCCCAGGGGGAATCCGGGAAGTCCTCAGTACTTC.

This clone was seen a few times. This sequence joins TRBV2 and TRBJ2-7; 7 bases are shared with TRBD1. The CDR3 consists of 11 residues. After removal of 8 bases from V and 2 bases from J, the junction contained 0 bases not matched to a gene. Germline V gives CDR1 SNHLY, CDR2 FYNNEI. CDR3 residues: CASGTAYEQYF. The DNA for the CDR3 is TGTGCCAGCGGGACAGCCTACGAGCAGTACTTC.

CDR3 amino acids: CASSHKSAADTQYF. The CDR3 DNA follows: TGTGCCAGCAGCCATAAGTCGGCGGCCGATACGCAGTATTTT. The chain couples TRBV3-1 (or the pseudogene TRBV3-2) to TRBJ2-3; no definite D call. Germline V gene sequence: CDR1 LGHDT, CDR2 YNNKEL (reference sequence). This CDR3 contains 14 residues. V was shortened by 3 bases and J by 6 bases, with 13 bases between the two germline ends.